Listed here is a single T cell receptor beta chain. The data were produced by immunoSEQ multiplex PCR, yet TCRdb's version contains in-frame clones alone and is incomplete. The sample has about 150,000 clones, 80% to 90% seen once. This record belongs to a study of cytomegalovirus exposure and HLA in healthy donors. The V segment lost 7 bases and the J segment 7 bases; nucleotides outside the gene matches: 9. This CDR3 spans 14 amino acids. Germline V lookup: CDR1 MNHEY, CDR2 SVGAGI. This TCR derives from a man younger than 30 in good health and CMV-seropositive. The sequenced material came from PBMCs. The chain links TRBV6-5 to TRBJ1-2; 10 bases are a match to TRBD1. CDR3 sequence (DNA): TGTGCCAGCACCCCCCGCGACAGGGGGCTTGGCTACACCTTC. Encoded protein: CASTPRDRGLGYTF.